The 28 T cell receptor beta chains below all came from one sample that was sequenced in a study of blood T cell repertoires in COVID-19. Profiled with immunoSEQ multiplex PCR; TCRdb holds only in-frame clones, not every one. The repertoire holds approximately 52,000 clones, roughly nine tenths seen once, with over 4% in the top ten. Material: peripheral blood. The receptor source for this set is a man in his sixties with active COVID-19.

This chain connects TRBV28 to TRBJ1-5, with D maybe TRBD1 (5 bases). CDR1 and CDR2 from the germline V gene are MDHEN and SYDVKM. V shed 11 bases and J shed 4 bases, with 12 bases lying between them. This CDR3 has 12 residues. For the CDR3, the DNA is TGTGCCGGAAGACAGCTTAATCAGCCCCAGCATTTT. It codes for CAGRQLNQPQHF.

V and J are TRBV28 and TRBJ1-4, with TRBD1 matching 8 bases. This CDR3 is built from 14 residues. Germline V lookup: CDR1 MDHEN, CDR2 SYDVKM. J lost 8 bases, V lost 3 bases, and 5 bases had no gene match. The CDR3 sequence is CASSFPGGPEKLFF. The CDR3 DNA follows: TGTGCCAGCAGTTTCCCAGGGGGCCCGGAAAAACTGTTTTTT.

The chain combines TRBV2 with TRBJ2-5, with no clear D. Germline V gene sequence: CDR1 SNHLY, CDR2 FYNNEI. The CDR3 is 13 amino acids. V shed 8 bases and J shed 4 bases, with 14 bases lying between them. The CDR3 loop is CASGQWRGETQYF. In nucleotides, the CDR3 is TGTGCCAGCGGCCAATGGAGAGGAGAGACCCAGTACTTC.

This chain joins TRBV7-2 and TRBJ1-2; 7 bases match TRBD1. Germline V gene sequence: CDR1 SGHTA, CDR2 FQGNSA. V dropped 0 bases and J dropped 2; count of bases not matched to a gene: 0. The CDR3 runs to 14 residues. The CDR3 region is CASSLATGNYGYTF. CDR3 sequence (DNA): TGTGCCAGCAGCTTAGCGACAGGGAACTATGGCTACACCTTC.

V gene TRBV5-4 combines with J gene TRBJ2-3; possible D gene TRBD1, 6 bases. Germline assignment: CDR1 SGHNT and CDR2 YYREEE (reference sequence). CDR3 length: 17 residues. Deletions cut 4 bases from V and 2 bases from J, with 20 bases between. CDR3 loop: CASSGRDKQKATDTQYF. DNA for the CDR3: TGTGCCAGCAGCGGAAGGGACAAACAAAAGGCCACAGATACGCAGTATTTT.

The chain links TRBV4-2 to TRBJ2-5; 7 nucleotides align to TRBD2. Germline values: CDR1 LGHNA, CDR2 YNFKEQ. Germline trimming cut 5 bases from V and 5 bases from J; bases unmatched to any gene: 8. There are 14 residues in the CDR3. For the CDR3, the DNA is TGTGCCAGCAGCAGGACGGGGGGAATGGAGACCCAGTACTTC. It yields the protein CASSRTGGMETQYF.

The chain links TRBV29-1 to TRBJ2-7; TRBD1 matches 10 bases. The V gene's germline CDR1 is SQVTM and CDR2 ANQGSEA. There are 13 residues in the CDR3. V was pared by 5 bases and J by 3 bases, with 4 bases of the junction left unmatched. The CDR3 protein is CSVSGTGDYEQYF. The CDR3 DNA sequence: TGCAGCGTTTCCGGGACAGGGGACTACGAGCAGTACTTC.

The chain combines TRBV9 with TRBJ1-5; 8 bases fit TRBD1. Germline V gene lookup returns CDR1 SGDLS and CDR2 YYNGEE. Losses at the gene ends were 0 bases for V and 6 bases for J; bases not matched to a gene: 5. CDR3 length equals 15 residues. The CDR3 loop reads CASSVDPGQVQPQHF. The CDR3 DNA follows: TGTGCCAGCAGCGTAGACCCGGGACAGGTTCAGCCCCAGCATTTT.

The chain is built from TRBV14 and TRBJ1-3; D might be TRBD1 (6 bases). The CDR3 is 18 amino acids. The germline CDR1 and CDR2 sequences are SGHDN and FVKESK. Between the trimmed V and J ends, which lost 5 bases and 2 bases, there was a span of 22 bases. Here the CDR3 reads CASSSGTSHKGPGNTIYF. CDR3 coding DNA: TGTGCCAGCAGCTCCGGGACATCTCACAAGGGGCCTGGAAACACCATATATTTT.

The chain employs TRBV24-1 and TRBJ2-1; TRBD1 aligns across 7 bases. This CDR3 contains 17 residues. With V trimmed by 4 bases and J by 5 bases, 13 bases remained unmatched. The germline V gene encodes CDR1 KGHDR and CDR2 SFDVKD. In DNA form, the CDR3 reads TGTGCCACCAGTGACTCCCGGCCGGGACAGACAGACAATGAGCAGTTCTTC. This encodes CATSDSRPGQTDNEQFF.

The V call is TRBV15, the J call TRBJ2-1, with 10 bases matching TRBD2. Germline CDR1 and CDR2: LNHNV and YYDKDF (reference sequence). With 0 bases clipped from V and 7 bases from J, the junction kept 9 bases outside the gene matches. This CDR3 comprises 17 residues. In DNA, the CDR3 is TGTGCCACCAGCAGAGATCAGGGACTAGCGAGAGGGAATGAGCAGTTCTTC. It codes for CATSRDQGLARGNEQFF.

The chain links TRBV4-3 to TRBJ1-5; no clear D gene. The germline V gene has CDR1 LGHNA and CDR2 YSLEER. The germline V and J ends were trimmed by 1 base and 0 bases, with 7 bases remaining between them. CDR3 size: 15 residues. In DNA, the CDR3 is TGCGCCAGCAGCCAAGCCGTCTATAGCAATCAGCCCCAGCATTTT. It is translated as CASSQAVYSNQPQHF.

The rearrangement uses TRBV18 and TRBJ1-2; 8 nucleotides match TRBD1. Per germline, CDR1 KGHSH and CDR2 LQKENI. CDR3 length equals 16 residues. J was trimmed by 4 bases and V by 2 bases; bases with no gene match: 9. CDR3 coding DNA: TGTGCCAGCTCACCAATCTCTGGACAGGGAGGCTATGGCTACACCTTC. It yields the protein CASSPISGQGGYGYTF.

V is TRBV6-2 or TRBV6-3 and J is TRBJ2-2, with a weak D call TRBD1 (6 bases). Germline CDR1 is MNHEY and CDR2 is SVGEGT. Trimming cost V 2 bases and J 2 bases, with 18 bases left between them. The CDR3 covers 18 residues. CDR3 in amino acids: CASSYAVIWDTNTGELFF. Written as DNA, the CDR3 is TGTGCCAGCAGTTACGCGGTGATATGGGACACCAACACCGGGGAGCTGTTTTTT.

This chain joins TRBV4-1 and TRBJ2-7, with 9 positions matching TRBD2. Trimming removed 6 bases from V and 2 bases from J; junction bases left unmatched: 5. Germline V gene lookup returns CDR1 MGHRA and CDR2 YSYEKL. The CDR3 runs 14 residues. The CDR3 bases are TGCGCCAGCAGGGAGCGGGAGGCCGCCTACGAGCAGTACTTC. Its protein is CASREREAAYEQYF.

The gene calls are TRBV25-1 and TRBJ1-1; no clear D. The length of the CDR3 is 14 residues. CDR1 and CDR2 (germline): MGHDK, SYGVNS. V lost 5 bases and J 7 bases, leaving 17 bases between the germline ends. CDR3 amino acids: CASSPSGSGYEAFF. The DNA of the CDR3 is TGTGCCAGCAGTCCATCGGGTTCGGGATATGAAGCTTTCTTT.

The chain is built from TRBV4-2 and TRBJ2-5; D perhaps matches TRBD1 (6 bases). Germline V lookup: CDR1 LGHNA, CDR2 YNFKEQ. This CDR3 has 17 amino acids. Trimming shortened V by 0 bases and J by 4 bases, and 18 bases separated the two germline ends. The CDR3 nucleotides read TGTGCCAGCAGCCAAGATGCCCCAACAGGGTTCGGAGAGACCCAGTACTTC. Encoded protein: CASSQDAPTGFGETQYF.

J is TRBJ2-7 and V is TRBV11-2, with D tentatively TRBD1 (6 bases). CDR1 and CDR2 (germline): SGHAT, FQNNGV. Trimming took 5 bases from V and 2 from J, leaving 13 bases between them. The CDR3 totals 14 residues. Here the CDR3 reads CASSGGGQPYEQYF. CDR3 in DNA: TGTGCCAGCAGCGGAGGCGGACAGCCCTACGAGCAGTACTTC. Full variable domain (outside the CDR3, taken from reference TRBV11-2 and TRBJ2-7): EAGVAQSPRYKIIEKRQSVAFWCNPISGHATLYWYQQILGQGPKLLIQFQNNGVVDDSQLPKDRFSAERLKGVDSTLKIQPAKLEDSAVYLCASSGGGQPYEQYFGPGTRLTVT.

The chain carries TRBV7-2 and TRBJ2-2; TRBD2 aligns across 13 bases. Germline V gene sequence: CDR1 SGHTA, CDR2 FQGNSA. The CDR3 is made up of 21 amino acids. The V and J ends lost 0 bases and 2 bases, in that order; junction bases with no gene match: 12. CDR3 protein: CASSLAPLAGGPGVNTGELFF. The CDR3 nucleotides read TGTGCCAGCAGCTTAGCCCCACTAGCGGGAGGGCCTGGTGTCAACACCGGGGAGCTGTTTTTT. Supplemented by reference TRBV7-2 and TRBJ2-2, the full variable domain reads GAGVSQSPSNKVTEKGKDVELRCDPISGHTALYWYRQSLGQGLEFLIYFQGNSAPDKSGLPSDRFSAERTGGSVSTLTIQRTQQEDSAVYLCASSLAPLAGGPGVNTGELFFGEGSRLTVL.

J is TRBJ2-7 and V is TRBV5-4; TRBD1 matches at 8 bases. CDR1 and CDR2 (germline): SGHNT, YYREEE (reference sequence). CDR3 length equals 15 residues. V lost 5 bases, J lost 5 bases, and 12 bases stayed unmatched. CDR3 sequence: CASRQTGGKRNEQYF. Here the CDR3 DNA reads TGTGCCAGCAGGCAAACAGGGGGGAAGAGAAACGAGCAGTACTTC.

The V and J genes are TRBV24-1 and TRBJ2-4; a weak D match, TRBD2 (5 bases). Per the germline V gene, CDR1 is KGHDR and CDR2 is SFDVKD. The CDR3 has 16 amino acids. V was clipped by 0 bases and J by 4 bases, with 12 bases between them. CDR3 loop: CATSDLRGLSKNIQYF. CDR3 DNA sequence: TGTGCCACCAGTGATTTGAGAGGGTTAAGTAAAAACATTCAGTACTTC.

This chain uses TRBV5-4 with TRBJ2-7, with TRBD1 matching 9 bases. Trimming took 4 bases from V and 0 from J; bases not matched to a gene: 2. The CDR3 length is 14 residues. Germline CDR1 SGHNT, CDR2 YYREEE (reference sequence). CDR3 amino acids: CASSRDRDSYEQYF. CDR3 in DNA: TGTGCCAGCAGCCGGGACAGGGACTCCTACGAGCAGTACTTC.

This chain links TRBV28 with TRBJ2-7; possible D gene TRBD1, 6 bases. The CDR3 is 12 residues long. The germline CDR1 and CDR2 sequences are MDHEN and SYDVKM. The V and J ends lost 6 bases and 2 bases respectively, with 8 bases between them. DNA of the CDR3: TGTGCCAGCAGGGGACACCCCTACGAGCAGTACTTC. This sequence encodes CASRGHPYEQYF.

The V and J genes are TRBV28 and TRBJ2-2; no reliable D call. The V end lost 6 bases, the J end lost 2 bases, and 7 bases lay between the germline ends. In germline, CDR1 is MDHEN, CDR2 SYDVKM. The CDR3 is 13 residues long. In nucleotides, the CDR3 is TGTGCCAGCAGGACTTTAAACACCGGGGAGCTGTTTTTT. Translating gives CASRTLNTGELFF. The whole variable domain, remainder taken from reference TRBV28 and TRBJ2-2, is DVKVTQSSRYLVKRTGEKVFLECVQDMDHENMFWYRQDPGLGLRLIYFSYDVKMKEKGDIPEGYSVSREKKERFSLILESASTNQTSMYLCASRTLNTGELFFGEGSRLTVL.

This sequence joins TRBV9 and TRBJ2-3, with D possibly being TRBD1 (5 bases). The CDR3 totals 15 residues. The germline V and J ends were trimmed by 1 base and 10 bases, with 19 bases remaining between them. The germline V gene has CDR1 SGDLS and CDR2 YYNGEE. CDR3 in DNA: TGTGCCAGCAGCGTACTAAGTCTGGCTCAGGGCGCGCAGTATTTT. Translating gives CASSVLSLAQGAQYF.

There are a few counts of this clone. The chain joins TRBV4-2 to TRBJ2-7; 9 nucleotides line up with TRBD1. Germline CDR1 LGHNA, CDR2 YNFKEQ. This CDR3 has 14 amino acids. Trimming took 5 bases from V and 4 from J; bases not matched to a gene: 6. CDR3 region: CASSGRDREYEQYF. CDR3 coding DNA: TGTGCCAGCAGCGGACGGGACAGGGAGTACGAGCAGTACTTC.

The chain is built from TRBV9 and TRBJ2-2; a weak D match, TRBD2 (6 bases). Trimming stripped 2 bases from V and 8 bases from J, with 19 bases between. Germline V CDR1 and CDR2: SGDLS, YYNGEE. The CDR3 loop spans 16 amino acids. The CDR3 loop is CASSVHVGGARGELFF. As DNA, the CDR3 is TGTGCCAGCAGCGTCCACGTGGGGGGAGCGCGGGGGGAGCTGTTTTTT. Full variable domain (outside the CDR3, taken from reference TRBV9 and TRBJ2-2): DSGVTQTPKHLITATGQRVTLRCSPRSGDLSVYWYQQSLDQGLQFLIQYYNGEERAKGNILERFSAQQFPDLHSELNLSSLELGDSALYFCASSVHVGGARGELFFGEGSRLTVL.

There are a few counts of this clone. The gene calls are TRBV6-5 and TRBJ1-6; D remains ambiguous. V dropped 8 bases and J dropped 13 bases, with 18 bases sitting between them. This CDR3 has 13 residues. Germline CDR1 is MNHEY and CDR2 is SVGAGI. CDR3 nucleotides: TGTGCCAGCGGACTTTTATCGGGATCTCCCCTCCACTTT. It is translated as CASGLLSGSPLHF.